This T cell receptor beta chain emerged from a study of T cells in Graves' hyperthyroidism and ophthalmopathy. Regions amplified from RNA transcripts were the TCR beta CDR3 regions. Primed by the HTBI set, a first-round RT-PCR was run on the TCR CDR3. TCRdb passed the multiplex PCR reads through MiXCR, listing each CDR3 protein once. The sample shows 500,000 or so distinct CDR3 sequences, roughly 15% of them seen only once. Germline V gene data show CDR1 as SGDLS and CDR2 as YYNGEE. This CDR3 has 15 amino acids. The V gene end was trimmed by 3 bases and the J gene end by 3 bases; junction bases not matched to a gene: 4.

The sequenced sample was blood. This TCR was sampled from a woman aged 18-29 years with Graves' ophthalmopathy. This rearrangement joins TRBV9 to TRBJ1-3; 9 bases map to TRBD1. The CDR3 sequence is CASSATGGFGNTIYF. For the CDR3, the DNA is TGTGCCAGCAGCGCCACAGGGGGCTTTGGAAACACCATATATTTT. Supplemented by reference TRBV9 and TRBJ1-3, the full variable domain reads DSGVTQTPKHLITATGQRVTLRCSPRSGDLSVYWYQQSLDQGLQFLIQYYNGEERAKGNILERFSAQQFPDLHSELNLSSLELGDSALYFCASSATGGFGNTIYFGEGSWLTVV.